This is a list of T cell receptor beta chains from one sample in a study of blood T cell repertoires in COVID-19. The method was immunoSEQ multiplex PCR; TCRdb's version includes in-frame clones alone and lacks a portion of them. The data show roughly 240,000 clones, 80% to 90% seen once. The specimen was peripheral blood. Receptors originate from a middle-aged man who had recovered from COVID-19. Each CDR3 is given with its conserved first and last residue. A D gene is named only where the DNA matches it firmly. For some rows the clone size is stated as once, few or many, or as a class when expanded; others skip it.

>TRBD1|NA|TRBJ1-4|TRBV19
CATNRNRGSEKLFF
TGTGCCACCAACCGAAACAGGGGGAGTGAAAAACTGTTTTTT
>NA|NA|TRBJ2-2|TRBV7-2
CASSREAIGELFF
TGTGCCAGCAGCCGAGAAGCGATCGGGGAGCTGTTTTTT
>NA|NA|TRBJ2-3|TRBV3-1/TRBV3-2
CASSLGDFTDTQYF
TGTGCCAGCAGCCTCGGGGACTTCACAGATACGCAGTATTTT
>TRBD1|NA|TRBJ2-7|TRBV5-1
CASSPDRVENEQYF
TGCGCCAGCAGCCCAGACAGGGTCGAGAACGAGCAGTACTTC
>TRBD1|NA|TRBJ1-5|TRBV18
CASSLATGVNQPQHF
TGTGCCAGCTCACTGGCGACAGGGGTTAATCAGCCCCAGCATTTT
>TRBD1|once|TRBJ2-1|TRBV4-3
CASSQDGQGEGEQFF
TGCGCCAGCAGCCAAGATGGACAGGGGGAGGGTGAGCAGTTCTTC
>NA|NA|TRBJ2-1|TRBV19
CASSWAHNEQFF
TGTGCCAGTAGCTGGGCCCACAATGAGCAGTTCTTC
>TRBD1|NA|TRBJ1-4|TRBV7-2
CASSLGDRGTTNEKLFF
TGTGCCAGCAGCTTAGGGGACAGGGGTACAACTAATGAAAAACTGTTTTTT
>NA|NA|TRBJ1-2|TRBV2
CASSGLRRTFF
TGTGCCAGCAGTGGTCTCAGGAGGACCTTCTTC
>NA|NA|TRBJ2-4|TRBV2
CASSPGESEGGNIQYF
TGTGCCAGCAGCCCCGGGGAAAGCGAGGGTGGGAACATTCAGTACTTC
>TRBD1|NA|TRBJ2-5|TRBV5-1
CASSTGQLPLQWQETQYF
TGCGCCAGCAGCACGGGACAGCTTCCGTTACAATGGCAAGAGACCCAGTACTTC
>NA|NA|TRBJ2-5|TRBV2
CASSENRGGGGDRETQYF
TGTGCCAGCAGTGAAAATCGGGGCGGAGGGGGCGATCGAGAGACCCAGTACTTC
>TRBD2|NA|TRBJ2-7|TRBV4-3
CASSQAGTSDYEQYF
TGCGCCAGCAGCCAAGCCGGGACTAGCGACTACGAGCAGTACTTC
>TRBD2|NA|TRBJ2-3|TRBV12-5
CASGSPLAGAADTQYF
TGTGCTAGTGGTTCCCCCTTGGCGGGAGCGGCAGATACGCAGTATTTT
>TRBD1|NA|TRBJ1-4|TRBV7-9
CASSEQGGEKLFF
TGTGCCAGCAGCGAACAGGGGGGTGAAAAACTGTTTTTT
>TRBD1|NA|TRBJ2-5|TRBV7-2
CASSLNRGSETQYF
TGTGCCAGCAGCTTAAACAGGGGGTCCGAGACCCAGTACTTC
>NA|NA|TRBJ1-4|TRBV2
CASSAGWATNEKLFF
TGTGCCAGCAGTGCCGGGTGGGCAACTAATGAAAAACTGTTTTTT
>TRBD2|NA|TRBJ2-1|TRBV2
CASRGLAGAFEQFF
TGTGCCAGCAGGGGACTAGCGGGAGCCTTTGAGCAGTTCTTC
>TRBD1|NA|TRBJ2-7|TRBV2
CASSEPGGAFEQYF
TGTGCCAGCAGTGAGCCAGGGGGCGCTTTCGAGCAGTACTTC
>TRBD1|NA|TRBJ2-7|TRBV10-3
CAISEGTGLGYEQYF
TGTGCCATCAGTGAAGGGACAGGGTTAGGTTACGAGCAGTACTTC
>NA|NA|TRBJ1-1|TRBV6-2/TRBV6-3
CASSWTVTEAFF
TGTGCCAGCAGTTGGACAGTCACTGAAGCTTTCTTT
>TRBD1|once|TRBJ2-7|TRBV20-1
CSPGQGGEQYF
TGCAGTCCGGGACAGGGTGGCGAGCAGTACTTC
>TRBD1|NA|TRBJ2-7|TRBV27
CASSFKGQGRTYEQYF
TGTGCCAGCAGCTTTAAGGGACAGGGGAGGACGTACGAGCAGTACTTC
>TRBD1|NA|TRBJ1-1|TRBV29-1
CSALTRDRDAEAFF
TGCAGCGCCCTAACCCGGGACAGGGACGCTGAAGCTTTCTTT
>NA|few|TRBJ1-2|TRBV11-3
CASSLGLYGYTF
TGTGCCAGCAGCTTAGGGCTCTATGGCTACACCTTC
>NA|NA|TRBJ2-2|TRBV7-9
CASSGDYTGELFF
TGTGCCAGCAGTGGGGACTACACCGGGGAGCTGTTTTTT
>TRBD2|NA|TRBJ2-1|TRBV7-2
CASSLGLAEHNEQFF
TGTGCCAGCAGCCTCGGACTAGCGGAACACAATGAGCAGTTCTTC
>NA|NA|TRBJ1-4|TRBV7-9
CASSLASGGGLFF
TGTGCCAGCAGCTTAGCGTCGGGTGGGGGGCTGTTTTTT
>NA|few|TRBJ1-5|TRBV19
CASTRSLQNQPQHF
TGTGCCAGTACACGGTCTCTACAGAATCAGCCCCAGCATTTT
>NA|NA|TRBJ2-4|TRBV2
CASRLAIPNIQYF
TGTGCCAGCAGATTAGCGATACCAAACATTCAGTACTTC
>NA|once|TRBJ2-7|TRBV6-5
CASSYGRDADEQYF
TGTGCCAGCAGTTACGGGCGGGACGCTGACGAGCAGTACTTC
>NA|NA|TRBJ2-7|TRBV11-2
CASSHRDLGTSYEQYF
TGTGCCAGCAGCCACCGGGACTTAGGGACGTCCTACGAGCAGTACTTC
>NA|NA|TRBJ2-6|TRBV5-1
CASSLDLLSGANVLTF
TGCGCCAGCAGCTTGGACCTACTCTCTGGGGCCAACGTCCTGACTTTC
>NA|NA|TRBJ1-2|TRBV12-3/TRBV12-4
CASSRQTNYGYTF
TGTGCCAGCAGTAGACAGACCAACTATGGCTACACCTTC
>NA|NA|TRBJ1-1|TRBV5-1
CASSPNSGGANTEAFF
TGCGCCAGCAGCCCCAACTCTGGGGGGGCGAACACTGAAGCTTTCTTT
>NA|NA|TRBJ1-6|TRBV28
CASSRIGRGRSPLHF
TGTGCCAGCAGCCGAATAGGTAGGGGAAGGTCACCCCTCCACTTT
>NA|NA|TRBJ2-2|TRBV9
CASSGHTTGELFF
TGTGCCAGCAGCGGACACACCACCGGGGAGCTGTTTTTT
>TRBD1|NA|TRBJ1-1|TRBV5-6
CASSPVGDSNTEAFF
TGTGCCAGCAGCCCCGTTGGGGACAGTAACACTGAAGCTTTCTTT
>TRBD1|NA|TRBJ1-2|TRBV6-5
CASGQGNYGYTF
TGTGCCAGCGGACAGGGCAACTATGGCTACACCTTC
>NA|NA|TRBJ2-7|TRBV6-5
CASSYDRINEQYF
TGTGCCAGCAGTTACGACAGGATTAACGAGCAGTACTTC
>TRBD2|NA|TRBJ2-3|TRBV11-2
CASSFSGGVGTDTQYF
TGTGCCAGCAGCTTTTCGGGGGGGGTCGGCACAGATACGCAGTATTTT